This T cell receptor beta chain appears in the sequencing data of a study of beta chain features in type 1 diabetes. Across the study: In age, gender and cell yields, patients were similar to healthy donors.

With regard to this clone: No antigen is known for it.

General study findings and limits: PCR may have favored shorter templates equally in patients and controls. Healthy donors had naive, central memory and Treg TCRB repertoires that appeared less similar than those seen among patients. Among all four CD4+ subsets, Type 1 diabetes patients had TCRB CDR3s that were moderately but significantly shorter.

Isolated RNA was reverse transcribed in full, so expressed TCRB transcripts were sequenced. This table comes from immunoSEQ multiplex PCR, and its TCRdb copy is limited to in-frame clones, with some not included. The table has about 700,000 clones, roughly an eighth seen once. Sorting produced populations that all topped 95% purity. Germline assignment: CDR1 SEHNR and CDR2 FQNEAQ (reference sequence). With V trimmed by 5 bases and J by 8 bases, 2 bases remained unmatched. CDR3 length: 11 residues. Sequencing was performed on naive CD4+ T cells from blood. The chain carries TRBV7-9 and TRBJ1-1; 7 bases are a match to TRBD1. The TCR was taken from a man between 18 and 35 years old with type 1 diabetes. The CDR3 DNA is TGTGCCAGCAGCCGACAGGGAGAAGCTTTCTTT. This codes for CASSRQGEAFF.